One sample yielded the 18 T cell receptor beta chains listed below, sequenced in a study of T cell repertoires in cytomegalovirus infection. TCRdb ran MiXCR on the reads and lists one entry per CDR3 protein. The data show almost 500,000 distinct CDR3 sequences, approximately 10% seen once. The sequenced sample was PBMCs. The source of these receptors is a human donor in good health (CMV status not recorded). Some clones in this sample may be carry-over from other donors' samples.

Many counts were recorded for this clonotype. V and J are TRBV29-1 and TRBJ2-1; 10 nucleotides line up with TRBD2. Trimming cost V 1 base and J 7 bases; bases outside gene matches: 10. This CDR3 comprises 16 residues. Germline assignment: CDR1 SQVTM and CDR2 ANQGSEA. DNA of the CDR3: TGCAGCGTTGAAGGGCTTGCAGCGGGAGGGCCGAATGAGCAGTTCTTC. Encoded protein: CSVEGLAAGGPNEQFF.

At least ten counts were recorded for this clonotype. The V and J genes are TRBV28 and TRBJ1-2; no clear D gene. The CDR3 is made up of 11 amino acids. CDR1 and CDR2 (germline): MDHEN, SYDVKM. V was shortened by 2 bases and J by 12 bases, with 10 bases between the two germline ends. The CDR3 here is CASSLDGLNTF. The CDR3 DNA reads TGTGCCAGCAGTTTAGATGGCCTCAACACCTTC.

This clonotype was recorded at least ten times. J is TRBJ1-5 and V is TRBV12-3 or TRBV12-4; a possible D gene is TRBD1 (6 bases). V was pared by 6 bases and J by 2 bases, with 8 bases between. This CDR3 is built from 13 residues. DNA of the CDR3: TGTGCCAGCAGGGCAGGGGGCAATCAGCCCCAGCATTTT. Translation gives CASRAGGNQPQHF.

This clonotype was observed at least ten times. CDR3 nucleotide sequence: TGTGCCAGCACCCTCAGCGCCCGGACCGGGTACGAGCAGTACTTC. Amino acids: CASTLSARTGYEQYF. This chain connects TRBV7-2 to TRBJ2-7; D unresolved. Trimming took 7 bases from V and 4 from J, leaving 20 bases between them. The CDR3 runs to 15 residues. Germline lookup yields CDR1 SGHTA and CDR2 FQGNSA.

This clonotype was counted a few times. The chain has TRBV4-2 and TRBJ1-2; TRBD1 agrees at 9 bases. CDR1 and CDR2 (germline): LGHNA, YNFKEQ. V gave up 3 bases and J gave up 8 bases; unmatched junction bases: 4. The length of the CDR3 is 13 residues. The CDR3 protein is CASSQRDRDGYTF. The CDR3, as DNA: TGTGCCAGCAGCCAGAGGGACAGGGACGGCTACACCTTC.

This clonotype was counted many times. CDR3 amino acids: CASGNSGANVLTF. CDR3 coding DNA: TGTGCCAGCGGAAATTCAGGGGCCAACGTCCTGACTTTC. The chain carries TRBV28 and TRBJ2-6; D call uncertain. Trimming pared 8 bases from V and 4 bases from J, leaving 9 bases between. CDR3 length equals 13 residues. CDR1 MDHEN and CDR2 SYDVKM come from the germline V gene.

This clonotype was observed many times. The chain couples TRBV7-2 to TRBJ2-4, with unresolved D. The CDR3 consists of 14 residues. Trimming shortened V by 1 base and J by 3 bases, and 7 bases separated the two germline ends. The germline gives CDR1 SGHTA, CDR2 FQGNSA. The CDR3: CASSLGSVKNIQYF. The CDR3 nucleotides read TGTGCCAGCAGCTTAGGTAGTGTCAAAAACATTCAGTACTTC.

This clonotype has a handful of counts. The rearrangement links TRBV3-1 to TRBJ2-7; D gene uncertain. The V and J ends lost 0 bases and 3 bases respectively, with 9 bases between them. CDR3 length: 14 residues. Germline-derived CDR1 and CDR2 are LGHDT and YNNKEL (reference sequence). CDR3 protein: CASSQDGGGYEQYF. Written as DNA, the CDR3 is TGTGCCAGCAGCCAAGACGGCGGTGGCTACGAGCAGTACTTC.

Ten or more counts support this clonotype. As DNA, the CDR3 is TGTGCCAGCAGCCCTACAACAGGGGCCGGCAATCAGCCCCAGCATTTT. This sequence encodes CASSPTTGAGNQPQHF. The rearrangement links TRBV7-9 to TRBJ1-5, with 7 bases matching TRBD1. Germline CDR1 SEHNR, CDR2 FQNEAQ (reference sequence). J was trimmed by 2 bases and V by 5 bases; bases with no gene match: 9. The CDR3 covers 16 residues.

A few counts support this clonotype. V is TRBV9 and J is TRBJ1-1, with D perhaps TRBD1 (5 bases). This CDR3 is built from 13 residues. The germline V and J ends were trimmed by 5 bases and 6 bases, with 14 bases remaining between them. Per the germline V gene, CDR1 is SGDLS and CDR2 is YYNGEE. The CDR3 region has the DNA TGTGCCAGCAGAGGGGACGGGTTCTCTGAAGCTTTCTTT. This codes for CASRGDGFSEAFF. Using reference TRBV9 and TRBJ1-1 for the parts outside the CDR3, the full variable domain is DSGVTQTPKHLITATGQRVTLRCSPRSGDLSVYWYQQSLDQGLQFLIQYYNGEERAKGNILERFSAQQFPDLHSELNLSSLELGDSALYFCASRGDGFSEAFFGQGTRLTVV.

The chain links TRBV20-1 to TRBJ2-1; tentatively, D is TRBD2 (5 bases). Germline CDR1 DFQATT, CDR2 SNEGSKA (reference sequence). Trimming shortened V by 0 bases and J by 15 bases, and 15 bases separated the two germline ends. The CDR3 runs 12 residues. Written as DNA, the CDR3 is TGCAGTGCTAGAGAGGGAGACTCAAGGGCGTTCTTC. Protein sequence: CSAREGDSRAFF.

This clonotype came up many times. This rearrangement joins TRBV6-2 or TRBV6-3 to TRBJ1-1; D is ambiguous. This CDR3 comprises 16 residues. In germline, CDR1 is MNHEY, CDR2 SVGEGT. Trimming cost V 5 bases and J 2 bases, with 18 bases left between them. CDR3 region: CASSTSTYYINTEAFF. The CDR3 nucleotides are TGTGCCAGCAGTACTTCAACTTACTACATAAACACTGAAGCTTTCTTT.

V usage is TRBV28 and J usage is TRBJ2-6; D remains ambiguous. V shed 10 bases and J shed 0 bases, with 10 bases lying between them. CDR3 length: 14 amino acids. In germline, CDR1 is MDHEN, CDR2 SYDVKM. The CDR3 nucleotides are TGTGCCACCCTTAGCCGCTCTGGGGCCAACGTCCTGACTTTC. Translation gives CATLSRSGANVLTF.

This clonotype was seen repeatedly, ten times or more. The chain's CDR3 is CASSVRNEQFF. In nucleotides, the CDR3 is TGTGCCAGCAGCGTACGCAATGAGCAGTTCTTC. This sequence joins TRBV7-8 and TRBJ2-1; D is undetermined. Trimming shortened V by 5 bases and J by 6 bases, and 5 bases separated the two germline ends. Per the germline V gene, CDR1 is SGHVS and CDR2 is FQNEAQ. The CDR3 runs to 11 residues.

This clonotype was counted between two and nine times. This rearrangement joins TRBV20-1 to TRBJ2-5, with TRBD1 matching 9 bases. Trimming took 8 bases from V and 5 from J; bases not matched to a gene: 6. CDR1 is DFQATT, CDR2 SNEGSKA, per germline (reference sequence). This CDR3 contains 12 residues. This CDR3 is CSPRQGDETQYF. The CDR3 DNA is TGCAGTCCACGACAGGGGGATGAGACCCAGTACTTC.

This clonotype was recorded many times. This chain connects TRBV6-1 to TRBJ1-1, with D unresolved. Germline assignment: CDR1 MNHNS and CDR2 SASEGT. CDR3 size: 14 residues. V shed 10 bases and J shed 1 base, with 16 bases lying between them. The CDR3 nucleotides are TGTGCCACCAAGGGCCCCGGGAGGAACACTGAAGCTTTCTTT. It translates to CATKGPGRNTEAFF.

This chain connects TRBV7-3 to TRBJ2-7; maybe TRBD2 (6 bases). Germline CDR1 is SGHTA and CDR2 is FQGTGA. Trimming took off 5 bases at V and 6 bases at J, with 14 bases between the two ends. The CDR3 has 13 amino acids. This chain's CDR3 is CASSPLPGGEQYF. In DNA, the CDR3 is TGTGCCAGCAGCCCGCTTCCCGGGGGCGAGCAGTACTTC. Together with reference TRBV7-3 and TRBJ2-7, the CDR3 gives the full variable domain: GAGVSQTPSNKVTEKGKYVELRCDPISGHTALYWYRQSLGQGPEFLIYFQGTGAADDSGLPNDRFFAVRPEGSVSTLKIQRTERGDSAVYLCASSPLPGGEQYFGPGTRLTVT.

V usage is TRBV29-1 and J usage is TRBJ2-5; the D is unclear. CDR1 and CDR2 (germline): SQVTM, ANQGSEA. Trimming removed 6 bases from V and 0 bases from J, with 17 bases in between. CDR3 length: 15 amino acids. This CDR3 reads CSVPELGSYQETQYF. The CDR3 DNA sequence: TGCAGCGTGCCCGAATTGGGCTCCTACCAAGAGACCCAGTACTTC.